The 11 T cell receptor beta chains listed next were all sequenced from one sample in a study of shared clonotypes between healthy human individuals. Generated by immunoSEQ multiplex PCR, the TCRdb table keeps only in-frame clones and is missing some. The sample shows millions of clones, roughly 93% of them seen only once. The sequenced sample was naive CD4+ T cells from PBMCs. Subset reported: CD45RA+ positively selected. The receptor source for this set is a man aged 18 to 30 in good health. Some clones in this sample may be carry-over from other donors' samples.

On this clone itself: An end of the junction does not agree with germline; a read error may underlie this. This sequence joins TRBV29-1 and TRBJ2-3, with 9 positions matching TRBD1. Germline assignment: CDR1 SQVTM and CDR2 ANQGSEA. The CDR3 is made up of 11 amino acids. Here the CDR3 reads CSVDSRDREDF. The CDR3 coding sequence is TGCAGCGTTGATTCGCGGGACAGGGAAGATTTT.

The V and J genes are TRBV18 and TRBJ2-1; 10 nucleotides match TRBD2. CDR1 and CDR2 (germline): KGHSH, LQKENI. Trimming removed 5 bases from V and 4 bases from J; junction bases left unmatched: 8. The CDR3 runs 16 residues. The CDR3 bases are TGTGCCAGCTCAACGACTAGCGGGCTATTATACAATGAGCAGTTCTTC. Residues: CASSTTSGLLYNEQFF.

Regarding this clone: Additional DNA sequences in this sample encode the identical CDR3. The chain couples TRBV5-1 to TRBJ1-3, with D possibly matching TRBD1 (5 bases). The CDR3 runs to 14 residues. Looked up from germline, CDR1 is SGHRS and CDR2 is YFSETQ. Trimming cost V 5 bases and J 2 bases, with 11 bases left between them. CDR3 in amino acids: CASSLGDTGNTIYF. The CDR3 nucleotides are TGCGCCAGCAGTCTGGGGGATACTGGAAACACCATATATTTT.

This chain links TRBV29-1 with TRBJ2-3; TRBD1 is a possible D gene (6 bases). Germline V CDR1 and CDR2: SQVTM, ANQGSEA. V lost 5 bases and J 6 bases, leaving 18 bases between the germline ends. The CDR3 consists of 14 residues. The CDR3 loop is CSVYGQGKFDTQYF. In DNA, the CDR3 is TGCAGCGTTTACGGGCAGGGGAAATTTGATACGCAGTATTTT.

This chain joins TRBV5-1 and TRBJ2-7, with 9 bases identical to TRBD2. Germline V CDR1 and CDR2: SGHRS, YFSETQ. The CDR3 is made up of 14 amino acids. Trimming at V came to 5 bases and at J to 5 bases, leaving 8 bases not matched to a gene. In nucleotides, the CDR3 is TGCGCCAGCAGTTTTTCTAGCGGGACCGACGAGCAGTACTTC. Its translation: CASSFSSGTDEQYF.

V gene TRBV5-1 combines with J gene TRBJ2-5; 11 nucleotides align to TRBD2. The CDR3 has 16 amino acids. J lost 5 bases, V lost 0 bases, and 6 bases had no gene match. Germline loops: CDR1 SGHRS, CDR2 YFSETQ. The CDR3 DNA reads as TGCGCCAGCAGCTTGGTAACTAGCGGGAGCGGCGAGACCCAGTACTTC. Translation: CASSLVTSGSGETQYF. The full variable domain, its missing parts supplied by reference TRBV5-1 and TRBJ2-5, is KAGVTQTPRYLIKTRGQQVTLSCSPISGHRSVSWYQQTPGQGLQFLFEYFSETQRNKGNFPGRFSGRQFSNSRSEMNVSTLELGDSALYLCASSLVTSGSGETQYFGPGTRLLVL.

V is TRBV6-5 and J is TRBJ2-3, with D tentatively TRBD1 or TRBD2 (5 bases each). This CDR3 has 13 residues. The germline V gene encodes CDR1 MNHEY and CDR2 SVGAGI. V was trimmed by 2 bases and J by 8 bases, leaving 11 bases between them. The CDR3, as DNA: TGTGCCAGCAGTTACGAGGGGCCGGGTACGCAGTATTTT. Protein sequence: CASSYEGPGTQYF.

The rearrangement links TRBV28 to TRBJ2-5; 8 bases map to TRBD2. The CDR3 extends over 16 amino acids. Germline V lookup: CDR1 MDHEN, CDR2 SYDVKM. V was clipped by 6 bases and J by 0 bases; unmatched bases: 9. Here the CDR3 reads CASRATGGAYQETQYF. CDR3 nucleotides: TGTGCCAGCAGGGCCACGGGAGGGGCGTACCAAGAGACCCAGTACTTC.

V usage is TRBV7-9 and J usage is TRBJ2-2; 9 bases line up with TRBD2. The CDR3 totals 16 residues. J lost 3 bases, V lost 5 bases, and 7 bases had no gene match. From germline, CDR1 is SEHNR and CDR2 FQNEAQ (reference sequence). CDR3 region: CASSARTSAYTGELFF. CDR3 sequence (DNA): TGTGCCAGCAGCGCTAGGACTAGCGCCTACACCGGGGAGCTGTTTTTT.

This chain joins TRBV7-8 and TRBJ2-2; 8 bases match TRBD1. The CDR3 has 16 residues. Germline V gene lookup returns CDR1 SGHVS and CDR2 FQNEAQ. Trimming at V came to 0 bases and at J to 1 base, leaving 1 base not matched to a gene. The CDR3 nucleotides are TGTGCCAGCAGCTTAGCGGGACAGGAGAACACCGGGGAGCTGTTTTTT. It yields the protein CASSLAGQENTGELFF.

The CDR3: CAISVEGATEAFF. The DNA of the CDR3 is TGTGCCATCAGTGTTGAGGGGGCGACTGAAGCTTTCTTT. The chain uses TRBV10-3 and TRBJ1-1; 7 bases map to TRBD1. The CDR3 spans 13 residues. V dropped 4 bases and J dropped 5; count of bases not matched to a gene: 4. The germline V gene has CDR1 ENHRY and CDR2 SYGVKD.